This is a list of T cell receptor beta chains from one sample in a study of blood T cells in healthy people across ages. TCRdb reprocessed the 5' RACE reads via MiXCR and lists one record per CDR3 protein. In the table there are about a million distinct CDR3 sequences, 35% to 40% of which are singletons. Sequenced material: blood. The source is a man between 18 and 29 years old in good health. Each CDR3 is given with its conserved first and last residue. Fields, in order: V gene, D gene, clone size, J gene, CDR3 protein, CDR3 DNA. A D gene is named only where the DNA matches it firmly. Only some rows state a clone size, as once, few, many or a class for expanded clones.

>TRBV5-1|TRBD1|-|TRBJ2-1
CASSNRDRGLSCNEQFF
TGCGCCAGCAGCAACCGGGACAGGGGGCTCTCCTGCAATGAGCAGTTCTTC
>TRBV5-1|-|-|TRBJ1-1
CASSPSGFTYTEAFF
TGCGCCAGCAGCCCCTCCGGGTTTACGTACACTGAAGCTTTCTTT
>TRBV7-9|-|-|TRBJ1-2
CASSVGNGQVYGYTF
TGTGCCAGCAGCGTAGGGAACGGGCAAGTCTATGGCTACACCTTC
>TRBV10-3|-|few|TRBJ1-5
CAIRNPGNQPQHF
TGTGCCATCAGAAATCCGGGGAATCAGCCCCAGCATTTT
>TRBV14|-|few|TRBJ2-7
CASSQGRWSEQYF
TGTGCCAGCAGCCAAGGTAGATGGAGTGAGCAGTACTTC
>TRBV20-1|-|-|TRBJ2-1
CSVSNTYNEQFF
TGCAGTGTTTCGAACACCTACAATGAGCAGTTCTTC
>TRBV6-5|TRBD1|few|TRBJ2-4
CASRDGDRNIQYF
TGTGCCTCTAGGGATGGGGACAGAAACATTCAGTACTTC
>TRBV9|TRBD2|-|TRBJ2-5
CASSVGLSGGLQETQYF
TGTGCCAGCAGCGTAGGTCTTAGCGGGGGGTTACAAGAGACCCAGTACTTC
>TRBV3-1|TRBD1|-|TRBJ2-1
CASSQGPGQQNNEQFF
TGTGCCAGCAGCCAAGGTCCGGGACAGCAAAACAATGAGCAGTTCTTC
>TRBV28|-|-|TRBJ1-5
CASSNIGGNQPQHF
TGTGCCAGCAGTAATATTGGTGGCAATCAGCCCCAGCATTTT
>TRBV7-9|-|-|TRBJ1-2
CAIDLRGGLGFYGYTF
TGTGCCATCGATTTGAGGGGGGGACTCGGATTCTATGGCTACACCTTC
>TRBV7-2|-|few|TRBJ2-1
CASSLQAGMGNNEQFF
TGTGCCAGCAGCCTCCAAGCGGGTATGGGAAACAATGAGCAGTTCTTC
>TRBV5-1|-|few|TRBJ2-7
CASSLSIGDYNEQYF
TGCGCCAGCAGCTTGAGTATCGGGGATTACAATGAGCAGTACTTC
>TRBV12-3/TRBV12-4|-|-|TRBJ2-5
CASSTRYSQETQYF
TGCGCCAGCAGTACCCGGTATTCTCAAGAGACCCAGTACTTC
>TRBV6-6|-|few|TRBJ1-1
CASSYGPGSVEAFF
TGTGCCAGCAGTTACGGGCCGGGTTCAGTTGAAGCTTTCTTT
>TRBV4-1|-|-|TRBJ2-2
CASSPWMDTGELFF
TGCGCCAGCAGCCCTTGGATGGACACCGGGGAGCTGTTTTTT
>TRBV12-3/TRBV12-4|-|-|TRBJ1-4
CASGEVDEKLFF
TGTGCCAGCGGGGAAGTTGATGAAAAACTGTTTTTT
>TRBV20-1|TRBD2|-|TRBJ2-4
CSARLAGGPKNIQYF
TGCAGTGCTAGGCTAGCGGGGGGGCCGAAAAACATTCAGTACTTC
>TRBV5-5|-|many|TRBJ1-1
CASSLLDTEAFF
TGTGCCAGCAGCTTGCTGGACACTGAAGCTTTCTTT
>TRBV25-1|-|few|TRBJ2-6
CASNVGGANVLTF
TGTGCCAGCAATGTTGGTGGGGCCAACGTCCTGACTTTC
>TRBV20-1|-|-|TRBJ1-4
CSARDRGRIGEKLFF
TGCAGTGCTAGAGATCGGGGGAGGATTGGCGAAAAACTGTTTTTT
>TRBV9|-|few|TRBJ1-1
CASSVGWGGNTEAFF
TGTGCCAGCAGCGTAGGGTGGGGGGGAAACACTGAAGCTTTCTTT
>TRBV6-4|-|-|TRBJ2-7
CANSLDGTSYEQYF
TGTGCCAACAGTCTAGACGGGACAAGCTACGAGCAGTACTTC
>TRBV20-1|-|-|TRBJ2-5
CSANPGTVEAQYF
TGCAGTGCTAACCCCGGGACCGTAGAGGCCCAGTACTTC
>TRBV12-3/TRBV12-4|-|-|TRBJ1-1
CASSLDLDSLNTEAFF
TGTGCCAGCAGTTTAGACCTTGACAGTCTGAACACTGAAGCTTTCTTT
>TRBV10-3|TRBD1|-|TRBJ2-7
CAISPPGTDEQYF
TGTGCCATCAGTCCCCCCGGGACAGACGAGCAGTACTTC
>TRBV27|TRBD1|many|TRBJ2-7
CASSLSKGAVSYEQYF
TGTGCCAGCAGTTTATCGAAGGGGGCGGTCTCCTACGAGCAGTACTTC
>TRBV7-9|-|-|TRBJ2-2
CASSFHTNTGELFF
TGTGCCAGCAGCTTTCACACCAACACCGGGGAGCTGTTTTTT
>TRBV2|-|few|TRBJ1-5
CASKPVRVNQPQHF
TGTGCCAGCAAGCCAGTACGCGTCAATCAGCCCCAGCATTTT
>TRBV10-3|TRBD1|few|TRBJ2-7
CAISVQGATVSYEQYF
TGTGCCATCAGTGTCCAGGGGGCGACTGTGTCCTACGAGCAGTACTTC
>TRBV7-2|TRBD2|-|TRBJ2-1
CASSARPPRAGGPENEQFF
TGTGCCAGCAGCGCCCGCCCCCCCCGAGCGGGGGGGCCAGAAAATGAGCAGTTCTTC
>TRBV20-1|-|-|TRBJ2-5
CSVELHPRETQYF
TGCAGTGTAGAGCTGCATCCGCGGGAGACCCAGTACTTC
>TRBV5-1|TRBD1|-|TRBJ2-7
CASSLLWDRGNAYEQYF
TGCGCCAGCAGCTTGCTGTGGGACAGGGGAAATGCCTACGAGCAGTACTTC
>TRBV6-2/TRBV6-3|-|-|TRBJ1-3
CASSYSADYVSGNTIYF
TGTGCCAGCAGTTACTCGGCAGACTATGTCTCTGGAAACACCATATATTTT
>TRBV20-1|TRBD1|-|TRBJ2-1
CSAQPGRGFGNEQFF
TGCAGTGCACAACCCGGCAGGGGGTTCGGCAATGAGCAGTTCTTC
>TRBV29-1|-|few|TRBJ2-3
CSPSVRGTDTQYF
TGCAGTCCCAGCGTCAGGGGCACAGATACGCAGTATTTT
>TRBV12-3/TRBV12-4|-|-|TRBJ2-7
CASSPTRTLVYF
TGTGCCAGCAGCCCAACTCGGACGTTGGTCTACTTC
>TRBV4-1|-|-|TRBJ2-7
CASSQVPEYEQYF
TGCGCCAGCAGCCAAGTTCCGGAATACGAGCAGTACTTC
>TRBV5-1|-|-|TRBJ2-3
CASSVGRGRDTQYF
TGCGCCAGCAGCGTAGGAAGGGGGAGAGATACGCAGTATTTT
>TRBV12-3/TRBV12-4|-|-|TRBJ1-1
CASTLMVDTEAFF
TGTGCCAGCACCCTGATGGTAGACACTGAAGCTTTCTTT
>TRBV11-2|TRBD2|-|TRBJ2-5
CASSSHLAGGEETQYF
TGTGCCAGCAGCTCCCATCTAGCGGGGGGAGAAGAGACCCAGTACTTC
>TRBV20-1|-|-|TRBJ2-1
CSGRVWDPHNEQFF
TGCAGTGGAAGAGTCTGGGACCCCCACAATGAGCAGTTCTTC
>TRBV9|-|many|TRBJ2-5
CASSVGLEETQYF
TGTGCCAGCAGCGTAGGATTGGAAGAGACCCAGTACTTC
>TRBV6-5|-|-|TRBJ2-2
CASTRSKTGELFF
TGTGCCAGCACCAGGTCGAAGACCGGGGAGCTGTTTTTT
>TRBV6-6|-|-|TRBJ2-7
CASSYIDEQYF
TGTGCCAGCAGTTACATCGACGAGCAGTACTTC
>TRBV28|-|many|TRBJ2-4
CASKKSIAKNIQYF
TGTGCCAGCAAAAAAAGCATAGCCAAAAACATTCAGTACTTC
>TRBV12-3/TRBV12-4|-|few|TRBJ2-7
CASSHRGGYEQYF
TGTGCCAGCAGTCACAGGGGGGGCTACGAGCAGTACTTC
>TRBV4-2|-|few|TRBJ2-1
CASSPSGGHSYNEQFF
TGTGCCAGCAGCCCATCCGGGGGGCACTCCTACAATGAGCAGTTCTTC